This record looks at one TCR beta chain sequence and its context. The clone's antigen remains unknown. Within one base of it there is no much larger clone, and no base qualities were kept. For sequencing of the TCRbeta CDR3 region, genomic DNA was extracted from the sorted cells. The immunoSEQ Assay was used for sequencing of TCRbeta CDR3 regions. Held by TCRdb, this immuneACCESS table contains in-frame sequences only and omits some clones. Under half of the omission traces to an unresolved V gene where checked; the cause of the rest is unknown. In this sample the table shows about 61,000 clones, more than 70% of which occur a single time. Clones ranked in the top ten supply roughly 0.53% of the sample. The trial excluded patients who had a history of autoimmune disease or were on systemic immunosuppression. In every dose cohort, peripheral blood was drawn for TCR sequencing at baseline, cycle 4 day 1, and cycle 7 day 1. The samples were taken from a phase I, first-in-human, multicenter, open-label dose-escalation trial of ivuxolimab. The trial enrolled adults with locally advanced or metastatic head and neck squamous cell, hepatocellular, melanoma or renal cell carcinoma. CD4+ and CD8+ T cells were sorted separately from peripheral blood before TCR sequencing.

The record originates from a study of OX40 agonist ivuxolimab in advanced cancers. In terms of the full investigation: The costimulatory receptor OX40 (CD134) was targeted by ivuxolimab, a fully human IgG2 agonistic monoclonal antibody. Intravenous ivuxolimab was administered to patients every 2 weeks at six dose levels: 0.01, 0.1, 0.3, 1.5, 3 and 10 mg/kg. Among the 52 dose-escalation patients, some 20 had hepatocellular carcinoma, roughly 15 melanoma, 9 renal cell carcinoma and 9 head and neck cancer. The purpose of peripheral TCRbeta sequencing was to test whether ivuxolimab changed TCR sequence diversity and led to clonal T-cell expansion. In the dose-escalation cohort, about four fifths of patients were male, and the mean age was approximately 60 years with a range of roughly 23 to 90. Three dose-escalation patients achieved partial responses, one with hepatocellular carcinoma and two with cutaneous melanoma. Prior anti-PD-1, anti-PD-L1 or anti-CTLA-4 therapy was permitted, and 40% to 50% of dose-escalation patients had received checkpoint inhibitors. The paper covers the monotherapy dose-escalation part of the phase I ivuxolimab trial, which included N ≈ 57 patients. The paper as a whole reports these results and caveats: Antigen specificity was not determined for the clonally expanded peripheral T cells. Low levels of normalized T-cell clonal expansion were also shown by some nonresponding patients. After ivuxolimab, CD8+ T cells had more expanded clones than CD4+ T cells on average. In partial responders in the 0.1-3.0 mg/kg groups, normalized peripheral clonal expansion was found to be among the lowest, especially among CD8+ T cells. Clonal expansion of both CD4+ and CD8+ blood T cells was observed from baseline to week 6 at doses 0.1 to 3.0 mg/kg.

From cysteine to phenylalanine, the CDR3 is 20 amino acids long. The read is trimmed to its CDR3 DNA, 60 bases read in frame from base 1. CDR1 and CDR2, per the germline V gene, are SNHLY and FYNNEI. V trim: 7 bases; J trim: 3 bases; unmatched bases: 16. The rearranged chain carries TRBV2 and TRBJ2-1, and TRBD2 aligns with 15 junction nucleotides. Material: CD4+ or CD8+ T cells sorted from blood, obtained in a trial of the OX40 agonist ivuxolimab. The clonotype originates from an adult with an advanced solid tumor such as melanoma, head and neck, liver or kidney cancer. CDR3 sequence: CASKPGLAGGHPYFYNEQFF. The sequence in DNA is TGTGCCAGCAAGCCGGGACTAGCGGGAGGCCACCCCTATTTCTACAATGAGCAGTTCTTC.